This T cell receptor (beta chain) was sequenced for a study of cytomegalovirus exposure and HLA in healthy donors (dated by TCRdb to 2017 to 2019). For context, the study as a whole: An earlier analysis of approximately 640 of the donors reported 250 to 300 Gb of sequence data and some 120 million unique TCR beta sequences from some 180 million T cells. An early release that covered 500 to 800 HLA-typed donors contained around 300 gigabases of sequencing data and 80 million or so unique TCR sequences. Of the roughly 400 genotyped donors, roughly 85% fell in the genetic ancestry cluster associated with self-reported Caucasian donors. The study was designed to test whether signatures of past pathogen exposure could be identified by cataloging public T cell receptors. The study profiled the T cell repertoires of hundreds of subjects by immunosequencing and related them to cytomegalovirus serostatus. In addition to the first cohort of around 670 subjects, a separate validation cohort of about 120 different subjects was used. To predict cytomegalovirus infection status, the study combined high-throughput TCR immunosequencing, statistical association of individual TCRs with disease status, and machine learning. A later analysis re-examined previously published TCR beta repertoires from 600 to 700 donors and added high-resolution HLA genotyping to investigate patterns of TCR occurrence. Rather than drawing on any new phenotypic data, the later analysis identified candidate immune exposures from TCR beta sequences and the way those sequences occurred across donors. An earlier analysis of nearly 600 of the donors applied high-throughput TCR beta sequencing to assess whether each TCR beta V gene segment acted as functional or pseudogenic. Donor age, sex, ethnicity and CMV serostatus were collected together with the repertoire data. In a later genetic analysis, genome-wide SNP genotypes for about 65% of the roughly 670 donors were used, and that subset was treated as a discovery cohort. Every repertoire in the discovery cohort had been generated on one and the same sequencing platform. Both class I and class II loci were covered by HLA typing, at four-digit resolution. Typing coverage differed by locus: A, B, C, DRB1 and DQB1 were typed in about 629-630 donors, DQA1 in roughly 500, DPA1 in around 600, and DPB1 in around 490. About five DR-DQ haplotypes were handled as single units for association and clustering, since linkage in the cohort was strong. Among roughly 400 genotyped donors of the cohort, an average of roughly 240,000 unique TCR beta nucleotide sequences were sequenced per donor, about a sixth of them non-productive.

Libraries came from the immunoSEQ multiplex PCR assay. For the multiplex PCR, a mixture combining 60 forward primers for TCR Vbeta segments and 13 reverse primers for TCR Jbeta segments was used. A multiplex PCR assay on genomic DNA amplified the CDR3 region of rearranged TCR beta genes. Amplified TCR beta libraries were sequenced as 87-base-pair reads on the Illumina HiSeq System. Per the source publication's procedure: Across the 700 or so repertoires, a later analysis counted approximately 83 million unique TCR beta chains, 9.5 million to 13 million of which were shared by at least two donors. Raw reads were error-corrected and collapsed into unique sequences by a nearest-neighbor algorithm in which closely related sequences were merged to remove PCR and sequencing errors. V, D and J gene segments were assigned by aligning CDR3 sequences to IMGT reference sequences. For a sequence to be retained, a match of at least six nucleotides was required to both a V gene segment and a J gene segment. Rearrangements were called productive when the CDR3 lacked stop codons and stayed in frame with V and J; all others were non-productive. CDR3 was defined according to IMGT convention as the region running from the second conserved V-encoded cysteine to the conserved J-encoded phenylalanine. Sequences without an unambiguous match to a single V gene segment were excluded from the earlier analysis of about 640 of the donors. In an earlier analysis of around 600 of the donors, V segments were called functional above 56.7% productive rearrangements and were called segregating when the between-donor standard deviation exceeded 5%. A statistical classification framework was developed to diagnose cytomegalovirus status using the catalog of TCR beta chain sequences. In a later analysis, TCR nucleotide sequences were compared against IMGT/GENE-DB human TR gene sequences so that V and J genes could be assigned. Using the TCRdist pipeline, a later analysis assigned CDR3 sequences along with most-parsimonious VDJ recombination scenarios. In a later analysis, every TCR beta chain was defined by the combination of its CDR3 amino acid sequence and its V-gene family, and reads without a unique V-gene family were dropped. To address suspected cross-contamination and a sequencing artifact, a later analysis removed some 620 highly shared, low-generation-probability nucleotide sequences. For each public chain, a later analysis derived a clonal expansion index from normalized ranks of inferred template counts within each repertoire. In a later analysis, generation probabilities were computed using a VDJ recombination model fitted to out-of-frame rearrangements, and the results were checked against IGoR. In a later analysis, hypergeometric tests were used to score TCR-TCR, TCR-HLA and TCR-CMV co-occurrence, with a repertoire-size bias correction applied to TCR pairs. In a later analysis, false discovery rates were estimated by permuting HLA or CMV assignments 20 times. A later analysis grouped co-occurring TCRs with DBSCAN, adding TCRdist sequence similarity when clustering within HLA-allele-positive subsets. For co-occurrence clustering, repertoires with fewer than 30,000 or more than 120,000 public chains were excluded, along with five repertoires with anomalous nucleotide sharing. TCRdb's version of the immuneACCESS table is confined to in-frame rearrangements and falls short of the full clone set. An unresolved V gene accounts for under half of the shortfall where checked; the remainder is of unknown origin. V, J and clone size derive from that table, while D and trimming were established from the DNA sequence. The sample data list some 150,000 clones, and roughly three quarters of these were observed just once. The biggest ten clones account for around 9.8% of the sample.

In regard to this clone: Its antigen target is currently unknown. No base quality information exists; no much larger clone differs at one position.

Study-wide findings and limitations: Correlated functional status among segregating V segments might reflect linkage disequilibrium, but an unknown experimental factor could not be ruled out. According to a later genetic analysis, donors in an Asian-associated ancestry cluster had fewer N-insertions in productive TCRs than the approximately 670-donor mean. The classifier was reported to diagnose cytomegalovirus status with high specificity and sensitivity in both the original cohort and the validation cohort. According to a later analysis, most CMV-associated TCR beta chains appeared to be HLA-restricted, and the HLA associations seemed to be driven largely by CMV exposure. A total of 150 to 200 TCR beta chains were listed by the study as associated with cytomegalovirus. A later analysis reported that several top co-occurrence clusters appeared linked to parvovirus B19, influenza, CMV and Epstein-Barr virus. This cohort had only TCR beta chains sequenced, and the lack of alpha or paired-chain data limited which features could be detected. Because counts were too low, 15 to 20 rarely observed V segments, including chromosome 9 orphons, were excluded from the earlier analysis of under 650 of the donors. An association between a missense DCLRE1C variant and V-gene and J-gene trimming of TCR beta chains was found in a later genetic analysis and replicated in an independent cohort. In vitro tests confirmed that a few of the cytomegalovirus-associated TCR beta chains recognize cytomegalovirus antigens. A cluster of highly shared sequence variants was judged likely to be a technical artifact of the sequencing pipeline. Because some donors lacked HLA typing at each locus, the association tests relied only on the typed subset. According to a later analysis, TCR association rates differed among HLA loci, with DRB1 alleles showing the most associated TCRs and HLA-C alleles showing the fewest. When HLA alleles, especially DR and DQ, strongly co-occurred, attributing TCR associations to individual alleles was difficult. The authors suggested that the approach could potentially be extended to other disease states and immunological phenotypes. A further reported finding was that TCR beta sequences accurately predicted the HLA-A and HLA-B alleles for most subjects in the first cohort. Most TCR sequences were seen in very few donors, while some public TCRs were found in many individuals. Compared with equally common non-associated chains, HLA-associated TCR beta chains in a later analysis were more clonally expanded and had lower generation probabilities. An earlier analysis of around 600 of the donors showed that most TCR beta V segments appeared in productive rearrangements either about 87% or about 30% of the time, which broadly matched IMGT annotations. The presence/absence analyses assumed that sequencing depth was roughly uniform across donors, and that assumption may not be true. At a false discovery rate of 0.05, a later analysis linked around 15,000 TCR beta sequences to specific HLA alleles. The only immune exposure information available for the cohort was CMV serostatus.

The cohort consisted of approximately 670 healthy bone marrow donors. At the time of sampling, all cohort members were nominally healthy, though unrecorded immune exposures were likely present. The donor was CMV seropositive and belonged to the group of 250 to 300 seropositive cohort members. Each donor provided a peripheral blood sample, and peripheral blood mononuclear cells were used for TCR beta sequencing. The Qiagen DNeasy Blood Extraction Kit was used to extract genomic DNA from the blood cell samples. The sequence came from a young man in good health and CMV-seropositive. What was sequenced was PBMCs.

The bases read TGTGCCAGTAGTATAGCTGCGGGAAACACCTACGAGCAGTACTTC. Its protein reads: CASSIAAGNTYEQYF. Recombination joined TRBV19 with TRBJ2-7, and perhaps TRBD2 as D gene, on 6 matching bases. The CDR3 runs 15 residues from the cysteine to the phenylalanine. Only the CDR3 DNA is retained, 45 bases long and in frame from the first base. Taken from the germline V gene (reference sequence), the CDR1 and CDR2 loops are LNHDA and SQIVND. Relative to germline, V is 1 base shorter and J is 2 bases shorter, with 12 bases between their ends.